This entry concerns a single T cell receptor beta chain. These data originate in a study of blood T cell repertoires in COVID-19. Study in general: In each case, the material was cDNA or gDNA derived from T cells, B-cell-depleted T cells, or PBMCs.

The CDR3 has 14 amino acids. V was shortened by 5 bases and J by 4 bases, with 17 bases between the two germline ends. Germline loops: CDR1 GTSNPN, CDR2 SVGIG (reference sequence). Authors' analysis steps: Reference gene primer amplification in the assay estimated nucleated cell counts. Some clones are missing from TCRdb's copy, which holds only in-frame ones; the method was immunoSEQ multiplex PCR. Clonal size and the V and J genes are those of that table, whereas D and trimming came from the DNA. The table lists some 140,000 clones, just under 85% of them singletons. The sequenced sample consisted of peripheral blood. This receptor was identified in a human donor in a cohort sampled during active COVID-19. The rearrangement uses TRBV30 and TRBJ1-2, with D unclear. The CDR3 sequence is CAWAKKQKPYGYTF. CDR3 coding DNA: TGTGCCTGGGCCAAAAAACAGAAACCCTATGGCTACACCTTC.